The 4 T cell receptor beta chains in this list originate from one sample, sequenced in a study of neoadjuvant nivolumab and ipilimumab in lung cancer (dated by TCRdb to about 2020). Libraries were constructed by the immunoSEQ multiplex PCR assay. TCRdb obtained this table from immuneACCESS and retained in-frame rearrangements with V and J assigned. These tables miss some clones; where compared with another copy, unresolved V genes account for less than half of the shortfall, and the remainder is unexplained. The sample table records approximately 5,000 clones; 91% of these occur just once. The ten largest clones take up 2.5% to 4% of the sample. In the paper's terms, the time point label means: at surgical resection after neoadjuvant nivolumab +/- ipilimumab. The specimen was blood, collected after neoadjuvant nivolumab, alone or with ipilimumab, at or shortly before surgery. All receptors come from an adult with non-small cell lung cancer. Some clones in this sample may be carry-over from other donors' samples.

This chain joins TRBV29-1 and TRBJ2-6; possible D gene TRBD2, 5 bases. Trimming removed 4 bases from V and 4 bases from J, with 14 bases in between. CDR1 and CDR2 from the germline V gene are SQVTM and ANQGSEA. The CDR3 extends over 15 amino acids. CDR3 amino acids: CSVVVSGTGANVLTF. The CDR3 DNA reads TGCAGCGTTGTGGTATCGGGAACCGGGGCCAACGTCCTGACTTTC.

This rearrangement joins TRBV6-5 to TRBJ2-7; D call uncertain. Germline CDR1 and CDR2: MNHEY and SVGAGI. V was cut by 6 bases and J by 0 bases, with 15 bases left in between. This CDR3 has 15 amino acids. This CDR3 reads CASRRPAAGSYEQYF. DNA of the CDR3: TGTGCCAGCAGAAGACCCGCGGCTGGCTCCTACGAGCAGTACTTC.

This clone was counted a single time. The chain links TRBV5-8 to TRBJ2-3; 12 bases align to TRBD2. J was trimmed by 1 base and V by 3 bases; bases with no gene match: 0. The CDR3 has 15 residues. CDR1 SGHTS and CDR2 YDEGEE come from the germline V gene. The CDR3 DNA is TGTGCCAGCAGCTCTAGCGGGAGGGGCACAGATACGCAGTATTTT. It yields the protein CASSSSGRGTDTQYF.

The rearrangement uses TRBV5-4 and TRBJ2-1; TRBD2 might be the D (6 bases). The CDR3 has 14 residues. Germline V gives CDR1 SGHNT, CDR2 YYREEE (reference sequence). Trimming took 0 bases from V and 6 from J, leaving 10 bases between them. The CDR3 loop reads CASSLAGGFNEQFF. CDR3 DNA sequence: TGTGCCAGCAGCTTGGCCGGAGGGTTCAATGAGCAGTTCTTC.